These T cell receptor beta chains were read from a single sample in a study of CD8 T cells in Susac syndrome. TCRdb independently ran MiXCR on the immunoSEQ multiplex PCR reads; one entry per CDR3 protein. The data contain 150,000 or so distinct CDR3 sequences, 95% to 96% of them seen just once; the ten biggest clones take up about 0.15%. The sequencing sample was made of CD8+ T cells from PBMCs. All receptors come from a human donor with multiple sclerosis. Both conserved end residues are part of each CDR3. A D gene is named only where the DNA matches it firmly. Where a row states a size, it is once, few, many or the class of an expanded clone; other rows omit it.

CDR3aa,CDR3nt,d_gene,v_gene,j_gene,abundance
CSARVVLGSAGSTGELFF,TGCAGTGCTAGAGTCGTCCTCGGGTCAGCGGGGAGCACCGGGGAGCTGTTTTTT,TRBD2,TRBV20-1,TRBJ2-2,NA
CASNVGVDYEQYF,TGTGCCAGCAACGTAGGGGTGGACTACGAGCAGTACTTC,NA,TRBV9,TRBJ2-7,NA
CASSDPFGGASDTQYF,TGTGCCAGCAGTGACCCTTTCGGGGGGGCCTCAGATACGCAGTATTTT,TRBD2,TRBV12-3/TRBV12-4,TRBJ2-3,NA
CASDSPLHF,TGTGCCAGCGATTCACCCCTTCACTTT,NA,TRBV7-9,TRBJ1-6,NA
CAISETGESYEQYF,TGTGCCATCAGTGAGACAGGGGAGTCCTACGAGCAGTACTTC,TRBD1,TRBV10-3,TRBJ2-7,NA
CSVNRGTEAFF,TGCAGCGTTAACCGGGGAACTGAAGCTTTCTTT,NA,TRBV29-1,TRBJ1-1,few
CASSQGLGLAGKETQYF,TGTGCCAGCAGCCAAGGCCTAGGACTAGCGGGGAAAGAGACCCAGTACTTC,TRBD2,TRBV3-1,TRBJ2-5,NA
CASSFGYGTGFNEQFF,TGTGCCAGCAGCTTCGGGTATGGGACAGGATTTAATGAGCAGTTCTTC,TRBD1,TRBV7-8,TRBJ2-1,once
CASSSPDSANTEAFF,TGTGCCAGCAGTTCACCGGACTCAGCAAACACTGAAGCTTTCTTT,NA,TRBV27,TRBJ1-1,NA
CASSEGPGTDTQYF,TGTGCCAGCAGTGAGGGGCCAGGCACAGATACGCAGTATTTT,NA,TRBV6-4,TRBJ2-3,few
CSVVTDYGYTF,TGCAGCGTTGTGACAGACTATGGCTACACCTTC,NA,TRBV29-1,TRBJ1-2,NA